The source of this TCR beta chain is a study of early T cells in non-severe SARS-CoV-2 infection (dated by TCRdb to 2020 to 2022). Background for the entire study: Because TCR sequencing relied on bulk RNA taken from unsorted whole blood, pairing of alpha and beta chains was not possible. Study-level results and caveats: VDJdb matching was skewed toward anti-spike CD8 responses and likely underestimated virus-specific expansions by missing private and CD4 specificities.

The CDR3 numbers 15 residues from cysteine through phenylalanine. Left in the record is the CDR3 DNA by itself, 45 bases read in frame from the first base. V and J lose 4 bases and 5 bases, and a span of 17 bases separates them. CDR1 and CDR2, looked up from the germline V gene, are KGHSH and LQKENI. This clonotype came up many times. What this receptor recognizes is not known. No base quality values were provided; no much bigger clone lies one nucleotide off. Set within a cohort of healthcare workers in London, UK, this nested case-control study involved weekly PCR testing of nasopharyngeal swabs along with blood sampling. Healthcare workers were recruited between 23 and 31 March 2020, during the week of the UK lockdown, and were followed weekly for up to about 16 weeks. Library method: 5' RACE. Data came from a NextSeq 500. Unique molecular identifiers were attached to individual cDNA molecules in the TCR library protocol so that sequencing error and PCR bias could be corrected. Sequencing covered both TCR alpha and beta chains, and within each sample the abundances of alpha and beta sequences were tightly co-correlated. From the authors' description of their analysis: Decombinator V4 was used to annotate the V gene, J gene and CDR3 of the TCR sequences. Expanded TCRs were defined as changing significantly between any two time points under a Poisson model with p below 0.0001. Abundances of TCRs were expressed as counts per million after normalisation to the total number of TCRs sequenced in each sample. TRAV1-2 paired with TRAJ12, TRAJ20 or TRAJ33 defined MAIT TCRs, while TRAV10 paired with TRAJ18 defined iNKT TCRs. VDJdb, accessed on 1 November 2021, was searched for TCRs annotated for CMV, EBV and SARS-CoV-2, and TCRs annotated for more than one antigen were excluded. TCRdb took the public reads, trimmed them with fastp at Q25, ran MiXCR for clone calling and kept in-frame beta chains. Here each entry gathers all rows of one CDR3 protein and keeps the most common genes and DNA. The V and J calls and clone size come from TCRdb's table, not from the authors' own analysis. Across this sample there are fewer than 55,000 distinct CDR3 sequences, with around a tenth seen only once. The leading ten clones occupy under 5% of the sample.

Sequencing was performed on whole blood. The chain is assembled from TRBV18 and TRBJ1-2, with no reliable assignment of the D segment. The clonotype was recovered from an adult who was a healthcare worker with PCR-confirmed SARS-CoV-2 infection or an uninfected control (not recorded which). The DNA sequence reads TGTGCCAGCTCACGGCCACAGACCACTATATATGGCTACACCTTC. Protein translation: CASSRPQTTIYGYTF.